The following is a T cell receptor beta chain sequence with its context. Its antigen is not known. Looked up from germline, CDR1 is SQVTM and CDR2 is ANQGSEA. CDR3 length: 15 amino acids. Losses at the gene ends were 1 base for V and 2 bases for J; bases not matched to a gene: 6. The sample belongs to a study of cytomegalovirus exposure and HLA in healthy donors. The study's findings and limits: Earlier analysis looked at TCR beta V segments, and most were productive about 90% or about 30% of the time.

13 Jbeta primers and 60 Vbeta primers were used for the PCR. Original handling: Later analysis identified 80 million to 90 million unique TCR beta chains, 8.5 million to 13 million shared. Only in-frame clones appear in the TCRdb table, and some are missing; sequencing was by immunoSEQ multiplex PCR. The DNA was the basis for D and trimming; V, J and clone size are from that table. The sample lists 250,000 to 350,000 clones, 80% occurring once. The sample consisted of PBMCs. J is TRBJ1-1 and V is TRBV29-1, with 8 nucleotides matching TRBD1. The receptor was isolated from a girl aged 2-10 years in good health and CMV-seronegative. CDR3 in amino acids: CSVEGGQGYNTEAFF. The CDR3 coding sequence is TGCAGCGTTGAAGGTGGACAGGGCTACAACACTGAAGCTTTCTTT.